What follows are 18 T cell receptor beta chains derived from one specimen sequenced in a study of OX40 agonist ivuxolimab in advanced cancers. Using immunoSEQ multiplex PCR, the repertoire was profiled, and TCRdb retains in-frame clones only, with some absent. The sample records around 75,000 clones, roughly nine tenths being singletons. Sequences were derived from CD4+ or CD8+ T cells sorted from blood, sampled in a trial of the OX40 agonist ivuxolimab. These receptors all stem from an adult with an advanced solid tumor such as melanoma, head and neck, liver or kidney cancer.

The CDR3 bases are TGTGCCAGCAGTCTACGACAGGGGGCTGTATACGAGCAGTACTTC. Translation: CASSLRQGAVYEQYF. The gene calls are TRBV2 and TRBJ2-7; 10 bases are a match to TRBD1. The CDR3 loop spans 15 amino acids. V lost 5 bases and J lost 4; bases outside the gene matches: 8. Germline CDR1 reads SNHLY; CDR2 reads FYNNEI.

The chain recombines TRBV27 with TRBJ1-2, with D unclear. This CDR3 spans 16 amino acids. Germline V gene data show CDR1 as MNHEY and CDR2 as SMNVEV (reference sequence). V was cut by 6 bases and J by 4 bases, with 21 bases left in between. The CDR3 here is CASRPTGMGFGYGYTF. The CDR3 nucleotides are TGTGCCAGCAGACCTACGGGTATGGGGTTCGGCTATGGCTACACCTTC.

V and J are TRBV27 and TRBJ2-5, with 8 nucleotides matching TRBD1. This CDR3 contains 14 residues. V lost 1 base to trimming and J lost 7 bases; unmatched junction nucleotides: 5. From germline, CDR1 is MNHEY and CDR2 SMNVEV (reference sequence). Here the CDR3 reads CASSLLAGTGTQYF. CDR3 DNA sequence: TGTGCCAGCAGTTTATTGGCCGGGACAGGGACCCAGTACTTC.

The V call is TRBV2, the J call TRBJ1-6; the D is unclear. The CDR3 is 13 residues long. Trimming removed 9 bases at V and 7 bases at J, with 13 bases between. Germline-derived CDR1 and CDR2 are SNHLY and FYNNEI. CDR3 nucleotides: TGTGCCAGGGGAAAGACGGGAAATTCACCCCTCCACTTT. Protein sequence: CARGKTGNSPLHF.

The rearrangement uses TRBV30 and TRBJ2-7, with a possible D match to TRBD2 (5 bases). The CDR3 totals 15 residues. V lost 4 bases to trimming and J lost 4 bases, with 20 bases between them. The germline V gene encodes CDR1 GTSNPN and CDR2 SVGIG (reference sequence). CDR3 region: CAWTTPSQHGYEQYF. DNA of the CDR3: TGTGCCTGGACCACCCCTAGCCAGCACGGATACGAGCAGTACTTC.

The chain is built from TRBV18 and TRBJ2-3; weak D call: TRBD2 (7 bases). The germline gives CDR1 KGHSH, CDR2 LQKENI. This CDR3 is 16 amino acids long. The V gene lost 6 bases and the J gene lost 0 bases, with 16 bases spanning the gap. The DNA for the CDR3 is TGTGCCAGCTCTACAGGGCTAGCGGCCAGCACAGATACGCAGTATTTT. Protein product: CASSTGLAASTDTQYF.

In this sample, this clone turned up once. This sequence joins TRBV21-1 and TRBJ1-2; TRBD1 is the table's D call and was not checked against the DNA. TRBV21-1 is classified as a pseudogene. The CDR3 is made up of 17 amino acids. The CDR3 protein is CASSNRSQVYSNYGYTF. In nucleotides, the CDR3 is TGTGCCAGCAGCAACAGATCACAGGTTTATAGTAACTATGGCTACACCTTC.

V and J are TRBV5-1 and TRBJ2-7; TRBD2 might be the D (6 bases). V lost 4 bases to trimming and J lost 6 bases, with 20 bases between them. The germline gives CDR1 SGHRS, CDR2 YFSETQ. This CDR3 is 15 amino acids long. The CDR3 loop is CASSTDLPGDSEQYF. The CDR3 DNA is TGCGCCAGCAGCACGGACTTGCCCGGGGACTCCGAGCAGTACTTC.

CDR3 nucleotides: TGTGCCAGCAACGCCCCGGGACAGGGGAGCACTGAAGCTTTCTTT. Its translation is CASNAPGQGSTEAFF. The chain combines TRBV7-2 with TRBJ1-1; 10 bases fit TRBD1. Germline-derived CDR1 and CDR2 are SGHTA and FQGNSA. This CDR3 contains 15 residues. V lost 7 bases, J lost 4 bases, and 9 bases stayed unmatched.

The chain couples TRBV6-1 to TRBJ2-1; 7 bases align to TRBD2. The CDR3 consists of 14 residues. V gave up 4 bases and J gave up 9 bases; unmatched junction bases: 9. Germline loops: CDR1 MNHNS, CDR2 SASEGT. The CDR3 loop is CASSVTGGYLEQFF. DNA for the CDR3: TGTGCCAGCAGTGTTACGGGAGGCTACCTTGAGCAGTTCTTC.

V and J are TRBV5-1 and TRBJ2-1, with 14 nucleotides matching TRBD2. V lost 0 bases to trimming and J lost 5 bases; unmatched junction nucleotides: 10. Germline V lookup: CDR1 SGHRS, CDR2 YFSETQ. The length of the CDR3 is 19 residues. As DNA, the CDR3 is TGCGCCAGCAGCTTGGGGCCGGGACTAGCGGGAGAAGGTAACAATGAGCAGTTCTTC. Encoded protein: CASSLGPGLAGEGNNEQFF.

There are a few counts of this clone. CDR3 loop: CASSPWRGAAFF. The CDR3 DNA follows: TGTGCCAGCAGTCCATGGCGGGGGGCGGCTTTCTTT. V is TRBV28 and J is TRBJ1-1, with a weak D call TRBD1 (6 bases). Germline CDR1 and CDR2: MDHEN and SYDVKM. The CDR3 is 12 amino acids. V was shortened by 5 bases and J by 11 bases, with 15 bases between the two germline ends. Using reference TRBV28 and TRBJ1-1 for the parts outside the CDR3, the full variable domain is DVKVTQSSRYLVKRTGEKVFLECVQDMDHENMFWYRQDPGLGLRLIYFSYDVKMKEKGDIPEGYSVSREKKERFSLILESASTNQTSMYLCASSPWRGAAFFGQGTRLTVV.

The chain links TRBV6-1 to TRBJ2-3; D unresolved. This CDR3 spans 14 amino acids. CDR1 and CDR2 (germline): MNHNS, SASEGT. Trimming took 8 bases from V and 4 from J, leaving 16 bases between them. CDR3 bases: TGTGCCAGCGCCGTCACATCCCTCGCAGATACGCAGTATTTT. Translated: CASAVTSLADTQYF.

This sequence joins TRBV10-1 and TRBJ1-1, with D uncertain. With 1 base removed from V and 0 bases from J, the gap between germline ends came to 15 bases. CDR3 length: 17 amino acids. The germline V gene has CDR1 WNHNN and CDR2 SYGVQD (reference sequence). The CDR3 sequence is CASSELLAPDLNTEAFF. The CDR3 coding sequence is TGCGCCAGCAGTGAGTTATTAGCACCAGACCTGAACACTGAAGCTTTCTTT.

The V gene is TRBV27, the J gene TRBJ1-1; TRBD1 matches at 7 bases. The J segment lost 5 bases and the V segment lost 5 bases, leaving 11 bases of the junction unmatched. This CDR3 has 15 residues. CDR1 and CDR2 from the germline V gene are MNHEY and SMNVEV (reference sequence). This chain's CDR3 is CASSNNRGGETEAFF. DNA of the CDR3: TGTGCCAGCAGTAATAACAGGGGCGGGGAGACTGAAGCTTTCTTT.

The gene calls are TRBV10-1 and TRBJ2-2, with unresolved D. The CDR3 has 14 residues. The V end lost 4 bases, the J end lost 2 bases, and 8 bases lay between the germline ends. The germline V gene has CDR1 WNHNN and CDR2 SYGVQD (reference sequence). CDR3 region: CASSGGANTGELFF. DNA for the CDR3: TGCGCCAGCAGTGGAGGAGCTAACACCGGGGAGCTGTTTTTT.

CDR3 nucleotide sequence: TGTGCCAGCAGCGTGCTAGGAGATACGCAGTATTTT. Its translation is CASSVLGDTQYF. The chain links TRBV9 to TRBJ2-3; D gene unclear. This CDR3 is 12 amino acids long. V gave up 2 bases and J gave up 5 bases, with 6 bases separating them. Germline loops: CDR1 SGDLS, CDR2 YYNGEE.

Only one count was recorded for this clone. The genes are TRBV28 and TRBJ1-2, with 8 bases identical to TRBD1. CDR1 and CDR2 from the germline V gene are MDHEN and SYDVKM. V lost 8 bases, J lost 4 bases, and 3 bases stayed unmatched. The CDR3 has 12 residues. The CDR3: CASGQGGYGYTF. CDR3 nucleotide sequence: TGTGCCAGCGGACAGGGCGGCTATGGCTACACCTTC.